A single sample gave rise to the 2 T cell receptor beta chains below, sequenced in a study of blood T cell repertoires in COVID-19. Sequenced by immunoSEQ multiplex PCR; TCRdb stores in-frame clones only, minus some. The sample yields fewer than 200,000 clones, approximately 84% seen once. The sample consisted of PBMCs or T cells enriched from blood (not recorded which). Receptors originate from a man in his fifties who had recovered from COVID-19.

The J gene is TRBJ1-6, the V gene TRBV5-5, with D possibly matching TRBD1 (5 bases). V dropped 0 bases and J dropped 2 bases, with 12 bases sitting between them. From germline, CDR1 is SGHKS and CDR2 YYEKEE (reference sequence). This CDR3 contains 17 residues. The CDR3 loop reads CASSLVGGRAYNSPLHF. DNA of the CDR3: TGTGCCAGCAGCTTGGTGGGGGGAAGGGCCTATAATTCACCCCTCCACTTT.

The chain recombines TRBV28 with TRBJ1-5, with TRBD1 as a possible D gene (6 bases). The CDR3 loop spans 11 amino acids. Germline CDR1 MDHEN, CDR2 SYDVKM. V was pared by 6 bases and J by 9 bases, with 9 bases between. CDR3 sequence (DNA): TGTGCCAGCAGAGGGGGTGGGCCCCAGCATTTT. Protein sequence: CASRGGGPQHF.